The entry below gives a single T cell receptor beta chain sequence along with its context. The CDR3 contains 13 residues. Germline V CDR1 and CDR2: SNHLY, FYNNEI. Germline trimming cut 7 bases from V and 7 bases from J; bases unmatched to any gene: 8. Authors' analysis steps: Estimation of nucleated cell counts relied on the amplification of reference gene primers. Here immunoSEQ multiplex PCR was the method, and the copy in TCRdb shows in-frame clones only, minus some. V, J and clone size derive from that table, while D and trimming were established from the DNA sequence. The table records 200,000 to 250,000 clones, around 87% of them present only once. The entry originates in a study of blood T cell repertoires in COVID-19. The wider study: Spain, Italy and the United States supplied samples that represented acute and convalescent COVID-19. T cells, B-cell-depleted T cells, or PBMCs provided the cDNA or gDNA that served as material.

The source material was peripheral blood. The clonotype originates from a woman in her 70s with active or convalescent COVID-19. The rearrangement links TRBV2 to TRBJ1-1, with TRBD1 matching 8 bases. The CDR3, as DNA: TGTGCCAGCATAGGTTACAGGGGGGGTGAAGCTTTCTTT. Translation: CASIGYRGGEAFF.